One sample yielded the 14 T cell receptor beta chains listed below, sequenced in a study of PD-L1 blockade in urothelial cancer. Regarding time point: pretreatment peripheral blood. The assay was immunoSEQ multiplex PCR, and TCRdb's table has in-frame clones only and misses some. The sample includes about 49,000 clones, around 74% seen only once; the top ten take 8% to 13%. The material was PBMCs, obtained around atezolizumab (anti-PD-L1) treatment. The receptors originated from a man between 65 and 85 years old with urothelial cancer.

In this sample, this clone turned up a few times. The rearrangement uses TRBV28 and TRBJ2-7; D is possibly TRBD1 (6 bases). There are 14 residues in the CDR3. With 7 bases removed from V and 2 bases from J, the gap between germline ends came to 15 bases. Germline loops: CDR1 MDHEN, CDR2 SYDVKM. The CDR3 sequence is CASKENRVAYEQYF. Here the CDR3 DNA reads TGTGCCAGCAAAGAGAACAGGGTTGCCTACGAGCAGTACTTC.

The chain recombines TRBV11-2 with TRBJ2-7; TRBD2 might be the D (6 bases). Per the germline V gene, CDR1 is SGHAT and CDR2 is FQNNGV. V was cut by 0 bases and J by 2 bases, with 14 bases left in between. This CDR3 has 16 amino acids. CDR3 DNA sequence: TGTGCCAGCAGCTTAGAGGGCGGGACTTTAACCTACGAGCAGTACTTC. Amino acid sequence: CASSLEGGTLTYEQYF. Using reference TRBV11-2 and TRBJ2-7 for the parts outside the CDR3, the full variable domain is EAGVAQSPRYKIIEKRQSVAFWCNPISGHATLYWYQQILGQGPKLLIQFQNNGVVDDSQLPKDRFSAERLKGVDSTLKIQPAKLEDSAVYLCASSLEGGTLTYEQYFGPGTRLTVT.

The V call is TRBV7-2, the J call TRBJ2-7; 7 bases map to TRBD1. There are 14 residues in the CDR3. Losses at the gene ends were 1 base for V and 7 bases for J; bases not matched to a gene: 7. In germline, CDR1 is SGHTA, CDR2 FQGNSA. CDR3 bases: TGTGCCAGCAGCTTAGGGACAGGCAACTGGGAGCAGTACTTC. Amino acids: CASSLGTGNWEQYF.

The chain combines TRBV28 with TRBJ2-2; D remains unclear. This CDR3 has 13 residues. CDR1 MDHEN and CDR2 SYDVKM come from the germline V gene. The ends were cut back, 6 bases at V and 3 bases at J, with 8 bases in the middle. The CDR3 nucleotides read TGTGCCAGCAGCAATAGCCACACCGGGGAGCTGTTTTTT. Protein sequence: CASSNSHTGELFF.

This rearrangement joins TRBV27 to TRBJ2-7; the match to TRBD2 covers 10 bases. CDR1 and CDR2 (germline): MNHEY, SMNVEV (reference sequence). J was trimmed by 3 bases and V by 6 bases; bases with no gene match: 2. This CDR3 region has 13 residues. CDR3 sequence reads: CASSRTSGYEQYF. The CDR3 nucleotides read TGTGCCAGCAGCCGGACTAGCGGCTACGAGCAGTACTTC.

This clone occurred a few times. This chain uses TRBV6-4 with TRBJ2-3; D ambiguous. The CDR3 consists of 14 residues. Trimming took off 0 bases at V and 4 bases at J, with 8 bases between the two ends. Germline V gives CDR1 MRHNA, CDR2 SNTAGT. CDR3 sequence (DNA): TGTGCCAGCAGTGACTCGGGTCTAGCAGATACGCAGTATTTT. Residues: CASSDSGLADTQYF.

Details on this clone: A much larger clone sits a single nucleotide away, making a read error possible. J is TRBJ1-4 and V is TRBV2; TRBD1 aligns across 8 bases. This CDR3 is built from 14 residues. Germline CDR1 is SNHLY and CDR2 is FYNNEI. Germline trimming cut 10 bases from V and 7 bases from J; bases unmatched to any gene: 11. CDR3 nucleotide sequence: TGTGCCAAAGAAGGCGGGACAGGATGTGAAAAACTGTTTTTT. It specifies CAKEGGTGCEKLFF.

The rearrangement uses TRBV5-6 and TRBJ1-1, with D unclear. Trimming cost V 5 bases and J 0 bases, with 11 bases left between them. Germline loops: CDR1 SGHDT, CDR2 YYEEEE. The CDR3 runs to 14 residues. CDR3: CASSRFSMNTEAFF. The CDR3 nucleotides read TGTGCCAGCAGTCGATTCTCTATGAACACTGAAGCTTTCTTT. Together with reference TRBV5-6 and TRBJ1-1, the CDR3 gives the full variable domain: DAGVTQSPTHLIKTRGQQVTLRCSPKSGHDTVSWYQQALGQGPQFIFQYYEEEERQRGNFPDRFSGHQFPNYSSELNVNALLLGDSALYLCASSRFSMNTEAFFGQGTRLTVV.

The chain combines TRBV29-1 with TRBJ2-3; D is perhaps TRBD2 (5 bases). CDR1 and CDR2 (germline): SQVTM, ANQGSEA. The CDR3 runs 15 residues. Deletions cut 7 bases from V and 0 bases from J, with 17 bases between. DNA of the CDR3: TGCAGCGCCCGGGGTTATACCTCTAGCACAGATACGCAGTATTTT. Its translation is CSARGYTSSTDTQYF.

The chain couples TRBV2 to TRBJ2-5, with TRBD1 as a possible D gene (6 bases). This CDR3 contains 13 residues. Per the germline V gene, CDR1 is SNHLY and CDR2 is FYNNEI. V was cut by 7 bases and J by 2 bases, with 11 bases left in between. The CDR3 region is CASNGQIQETQYF. The CDR3 DNA reads TGTGCCAGCAACGGACAGATTCAAGAGACCCAGTACTTC.

The V gene is TRBV28, the J gene TRBJ1-1; 12 nucleotides line up with TRBD1. CDR1 is MDHEN, CDR2 SYDVKM, per germline. CDR3 length: 16 amino acids. V dropped 1 base and J dropped 10; count of bases not matched to a gene: 10. The CDR3 DNA sequence: TGTGCCAGCAGTTTATCGGACGGGACAGGGGGCTTGGCAGCTTTCTTT. Its translation is CASSLSDGTGGLAAFF.

In this sample, this clone turned up once. CDR3 loop: CASSPGQGDTGELFF. In DNA, the CDR3 is TGTGCCAGCAGCCCCGGACAGGGTGACACCGGGGAGCTGTTTTTT. The chain has TRBV7-9 and TRBJ2-2; TRBD1 aligns across 8 bases. V gave up 5 bases and J gave up 3 bases; unmatched junction bases: 5. CDR1 SEHNR and CDR2 FQNEAQ come from the germline V gene (reference sequence). The CDR3 has 15 amino acids.

This chain links TRBV9 with TRBJ1-3; a weak D match, TRBD1 (6 bases). Germline V gene sequence: CDR1 SGDLS, CDR2 YYNGEE. The CDR3 sequence is 17 residues long. V gave up 0 bases and J gave up 2 bases, with 15 bases separating them. Here the CDR3 DNA reads TGTGCCAGCAGCGTAGTTGATGGGGGCATTACTGGAAACACCATATATTTT. Amino acid sequence: CASSVVDGGITGNTIYF.

The chain employs TRBV15 and TRBJ1-4, with D perhaps TRBD1 (6 bases). Germline lookup yields CDR1 LNHNV and CDR2 YYDKDF (reference sequence). With 0 bases removed from V and 7 bases from J, the gap between germline ends came to 12 bases. This CDR3 comprises 15 residues. CDR3 sequence reads: CATSRDWAGAEKLFF. CDR3 DNA: TGTGCCACCAGCAGAGATTGGGCAGGGGCTGAAAAACTGTTTTTT.